This is a list of T cell receptor beta chains from one sample in a study of CD8+CD57+ T cells in acquired aplastic anemia. MiXCR was run by TCRdb on the reads, yielding one entry per CDR3 protein. Of fewer than 150,000 distinct CDR3 sequences in the sample, 48% were seen once. Source material: sorted CD4+, CD8+, or CD8+CD57+ T cells (not recorded which) from PBMCs. The receptors stem from a human donor in good health, serving as a control. Both conserved end residues are part of each CDR3. Fields, in order: V gene, J gene, clone size, D gene, CDR3 DNA, CDR3 protein. The D gene is left open where the match is weak. Clone size is not always given. Where it is, it says once, few, many or a class for expanded clones.

v_gene: TRBV30; j_gene: TRBJ1-4; abundance: many; d_gene: NA; CDR3nt: TGTGCCTGGAGTGTAATCCGTGAAAAACTGTTTTTT; CDR3aa: CAWSVIREKLFF
v_gene: TRBV20-1; j_gene: TRBJ1-2; abundance: NA; d_gene: NA; CDR3nt: TGCAGTGCTATGGCAGGGCGTAGCTATGGCTACACCTTC; CDR3aa: CSAMAGRSYGYTF
v_gene: TRBV24-1; j_gene: TRBJ2-1; abundance: NA; d_gene: TRBD1; CDR3nt: TGTGCCATCGTCGGGACAGGGGACAACAATGAGCAGTTCTTC; CDR3aa: CAIVGTGDNNEQFF
v_gene: TRBV7-2; j_gene: TRBJ2-1; abundance: many; d_gene: NA; CDR3nt: TGTGCCAGCAGCTTAGCCCTTCTGCGGAGACCCGAATTAGACGGTGAGCAGTTCTTC; CDR3aa: CASSLALLRRPELDGEQFF
v_gene: TRBV24-1; j_gene: TRBJ2-1; abundance: NA; d_gene: NA; CDR3nt: TGTGCCACCAGTGACCAAGGACGGAGCTCCTACAATGAGCAGTTCTTC; CDR3aa: CATSDQGRSSYNEQFF
v_gene: TRBV29-1; j_gene: TRBJ2-3; abundance: many; d_gene: NA; CDR3nt: TGCAGCGTTTTTGTGCGGGGGACAACAGATACGCAGTATTTT; CDR3aa: CSVFVRGTTDTQYF
v_gene: TRBV20-1; j_gene: TRBJ1-5; abundance: NA; d_gene: TRBD1; CDR3nt: TGCAGTGCTCAAAAGGACAGGGTTAGCAATCAGCCCCAGCATTTT; CDR3aa: CSAQKDRVSNQPQHF
v_gene: TRBV28; j_gene: TRBJ1-4; abundance: NA; d_gene: TRBD1; CDR3nt: TGTGCCAGCAGCCGAGGACAGGGGCGGGAAAAACTGTTTTTT; CDR3aa: CASSRGQGREKLFF
v_gene: TRBV20-1; j_gene: TRBJ1-2; abundance: NA; d_gene: NA; CDR3nt: TGCAGCGTCCCGGACGGGGACTATGGCTACACCTTC; CDR3aa: CSVPDGDYGYTF
v_gene: TRBV19; j_gene: TRBJ2-1; abundance: many; d_gene: NA; CDR3nt: TGTGCCAGTAGTATAGCAGTTGGCCACTACAATGAGCAGTTCTTC; CDR3aa: CASSIAVGHYNEQFF
v_gene: TRBV6-1; j_gene: TRBJ1-6; abundance: many; d_gene: TRBD1; CDR3nt: TGTGCCAGCATGAGACAGGGTGATAATTCACCCCTCCACTTT; CDR3aa: CASMRQGDNSPLHF
v_gene: TRBV7-7; j_gene: TRBJ1-3; abundance: once; d_gene: NA; CDR3nt: TGTGCTAGCAGCCCCAGCCCCGGTACTGGAAACACCATATATTTT; CDR3aa: CASSPSPGTGNTIYF